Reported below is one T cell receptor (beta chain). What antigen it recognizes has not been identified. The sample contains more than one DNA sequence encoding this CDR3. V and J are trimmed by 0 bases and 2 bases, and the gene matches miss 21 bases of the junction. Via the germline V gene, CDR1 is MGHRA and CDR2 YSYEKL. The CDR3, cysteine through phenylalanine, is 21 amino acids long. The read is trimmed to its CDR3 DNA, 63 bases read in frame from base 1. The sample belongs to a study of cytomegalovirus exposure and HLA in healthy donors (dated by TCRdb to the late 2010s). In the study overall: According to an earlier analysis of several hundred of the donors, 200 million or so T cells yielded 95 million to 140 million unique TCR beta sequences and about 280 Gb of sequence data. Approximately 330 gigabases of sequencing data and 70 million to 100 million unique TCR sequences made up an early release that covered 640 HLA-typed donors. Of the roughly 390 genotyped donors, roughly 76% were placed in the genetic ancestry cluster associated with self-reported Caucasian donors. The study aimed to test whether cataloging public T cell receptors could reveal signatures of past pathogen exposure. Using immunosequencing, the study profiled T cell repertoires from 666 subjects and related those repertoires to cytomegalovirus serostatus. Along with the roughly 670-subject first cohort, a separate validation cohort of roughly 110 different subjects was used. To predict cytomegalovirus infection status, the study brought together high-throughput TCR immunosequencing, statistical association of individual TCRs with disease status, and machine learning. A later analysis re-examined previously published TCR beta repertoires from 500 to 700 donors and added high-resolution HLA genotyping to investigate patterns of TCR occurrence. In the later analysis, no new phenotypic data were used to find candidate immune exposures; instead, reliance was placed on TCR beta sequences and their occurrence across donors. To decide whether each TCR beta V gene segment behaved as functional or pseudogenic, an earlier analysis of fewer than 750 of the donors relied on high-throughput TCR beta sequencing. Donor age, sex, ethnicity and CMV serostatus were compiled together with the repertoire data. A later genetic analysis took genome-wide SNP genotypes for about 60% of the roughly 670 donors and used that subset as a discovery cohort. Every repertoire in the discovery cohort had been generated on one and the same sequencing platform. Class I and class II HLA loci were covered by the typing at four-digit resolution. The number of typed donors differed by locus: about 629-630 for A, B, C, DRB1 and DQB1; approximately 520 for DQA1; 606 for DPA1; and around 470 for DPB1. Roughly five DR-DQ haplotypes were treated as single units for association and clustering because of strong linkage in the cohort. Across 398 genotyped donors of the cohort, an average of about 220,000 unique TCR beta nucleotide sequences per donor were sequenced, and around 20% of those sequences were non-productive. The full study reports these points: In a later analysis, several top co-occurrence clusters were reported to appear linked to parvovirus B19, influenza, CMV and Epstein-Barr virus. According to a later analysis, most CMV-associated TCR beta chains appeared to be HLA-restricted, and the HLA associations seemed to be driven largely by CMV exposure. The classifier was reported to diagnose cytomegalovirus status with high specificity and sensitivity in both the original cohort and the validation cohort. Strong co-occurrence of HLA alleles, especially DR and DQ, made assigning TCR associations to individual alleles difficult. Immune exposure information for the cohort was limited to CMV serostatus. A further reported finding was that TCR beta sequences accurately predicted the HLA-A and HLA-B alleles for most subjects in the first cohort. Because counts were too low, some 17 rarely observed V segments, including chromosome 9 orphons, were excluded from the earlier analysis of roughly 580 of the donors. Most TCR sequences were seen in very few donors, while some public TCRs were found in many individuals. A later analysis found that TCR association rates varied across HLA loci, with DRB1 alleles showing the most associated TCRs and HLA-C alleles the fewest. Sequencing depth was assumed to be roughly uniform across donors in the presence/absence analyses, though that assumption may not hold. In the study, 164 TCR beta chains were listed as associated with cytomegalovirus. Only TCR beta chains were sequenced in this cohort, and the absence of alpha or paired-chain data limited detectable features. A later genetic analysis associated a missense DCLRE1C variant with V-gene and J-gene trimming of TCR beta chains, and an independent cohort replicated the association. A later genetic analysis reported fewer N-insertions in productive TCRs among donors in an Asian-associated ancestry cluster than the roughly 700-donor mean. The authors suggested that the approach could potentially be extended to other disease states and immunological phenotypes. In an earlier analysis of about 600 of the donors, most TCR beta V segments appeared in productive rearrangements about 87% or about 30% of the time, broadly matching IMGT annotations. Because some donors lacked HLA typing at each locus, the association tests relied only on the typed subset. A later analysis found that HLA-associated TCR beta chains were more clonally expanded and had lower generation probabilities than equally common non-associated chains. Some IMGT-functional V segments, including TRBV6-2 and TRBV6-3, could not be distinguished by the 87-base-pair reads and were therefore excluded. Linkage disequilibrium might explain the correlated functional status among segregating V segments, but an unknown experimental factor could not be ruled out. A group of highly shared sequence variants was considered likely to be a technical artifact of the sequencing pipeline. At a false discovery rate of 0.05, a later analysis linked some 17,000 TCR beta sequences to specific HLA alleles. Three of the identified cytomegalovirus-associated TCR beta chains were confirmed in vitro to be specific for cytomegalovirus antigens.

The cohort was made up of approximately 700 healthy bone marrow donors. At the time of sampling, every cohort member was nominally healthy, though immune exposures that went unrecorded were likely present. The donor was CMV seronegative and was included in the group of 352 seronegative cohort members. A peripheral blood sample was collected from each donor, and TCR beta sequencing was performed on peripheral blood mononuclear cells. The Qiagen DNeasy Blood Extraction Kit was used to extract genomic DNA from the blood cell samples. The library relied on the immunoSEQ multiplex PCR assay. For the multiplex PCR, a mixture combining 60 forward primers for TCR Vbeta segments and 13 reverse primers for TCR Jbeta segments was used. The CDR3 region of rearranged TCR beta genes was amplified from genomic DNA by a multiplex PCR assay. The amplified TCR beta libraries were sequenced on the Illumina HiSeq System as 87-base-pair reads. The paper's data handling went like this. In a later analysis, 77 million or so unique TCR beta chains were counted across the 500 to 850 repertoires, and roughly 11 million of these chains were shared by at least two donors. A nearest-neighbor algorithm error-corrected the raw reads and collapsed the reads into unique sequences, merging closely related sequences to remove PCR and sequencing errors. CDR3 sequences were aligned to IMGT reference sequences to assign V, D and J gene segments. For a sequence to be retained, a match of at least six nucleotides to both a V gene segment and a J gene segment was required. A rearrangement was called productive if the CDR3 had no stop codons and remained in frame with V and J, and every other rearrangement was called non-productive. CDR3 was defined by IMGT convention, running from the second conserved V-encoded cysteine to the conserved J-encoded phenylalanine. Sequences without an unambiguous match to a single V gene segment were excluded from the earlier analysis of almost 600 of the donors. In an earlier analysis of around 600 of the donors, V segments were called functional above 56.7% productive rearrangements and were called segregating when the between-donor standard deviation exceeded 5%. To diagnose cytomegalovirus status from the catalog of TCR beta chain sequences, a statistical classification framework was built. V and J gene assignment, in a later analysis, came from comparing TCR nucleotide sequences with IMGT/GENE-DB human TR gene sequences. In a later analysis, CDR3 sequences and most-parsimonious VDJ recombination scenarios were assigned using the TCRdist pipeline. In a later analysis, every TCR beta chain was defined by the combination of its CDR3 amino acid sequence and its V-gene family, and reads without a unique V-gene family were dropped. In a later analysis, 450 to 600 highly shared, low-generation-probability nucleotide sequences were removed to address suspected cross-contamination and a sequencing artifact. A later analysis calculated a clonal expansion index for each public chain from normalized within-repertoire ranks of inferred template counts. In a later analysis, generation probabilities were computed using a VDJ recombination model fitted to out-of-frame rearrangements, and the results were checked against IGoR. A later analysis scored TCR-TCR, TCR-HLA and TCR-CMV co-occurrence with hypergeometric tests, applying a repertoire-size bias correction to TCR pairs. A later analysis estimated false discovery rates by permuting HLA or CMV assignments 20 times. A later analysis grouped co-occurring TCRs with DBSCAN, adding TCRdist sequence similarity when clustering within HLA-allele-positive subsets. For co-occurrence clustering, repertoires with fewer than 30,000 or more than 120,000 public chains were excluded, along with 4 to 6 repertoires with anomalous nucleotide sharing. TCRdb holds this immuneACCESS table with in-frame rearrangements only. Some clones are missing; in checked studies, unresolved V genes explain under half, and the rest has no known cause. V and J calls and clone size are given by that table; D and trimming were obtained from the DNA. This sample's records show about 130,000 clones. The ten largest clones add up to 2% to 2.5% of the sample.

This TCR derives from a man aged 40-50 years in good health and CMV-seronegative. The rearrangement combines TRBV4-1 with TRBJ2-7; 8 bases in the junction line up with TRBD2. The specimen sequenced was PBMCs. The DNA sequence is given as TGCGCCAGCAGCCAAGATCGGGGTGGTTTGAACTCCCGGGGGGGGACCTACGAGCAGTACTTC. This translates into CASSQDRGGLNSRGGTYEQYF.